Listed here is a single TCR beta chain. What it binds is unknown. This specimen comes from a study of post-analysis software for immune sequencing data. Study-wide context: Progressive-relapsing, secondary progressive and relapsing-remitting multiple sclerosis were among the disease courses included.

The CDR3 contains 15 residues. CDR1 and CDR2 (germline): LNHDA, SQIVND (reference sequence). With 6 bases clipped from V and 6 bases from J, the junction kept 11 bases outside the gene matches. The library was made from cDNA and included unique molecular identifiers. The yield from roughly 1 to 10 million T cells was roughly 500,000 cDNA molecules in total. Via MiXCR, TCRdb re-called the PCR reads, giving one row per CDR3 protein. The table includes more than 500,000 distinct CDR3 sequences, 30% to 40% detected once. Points from the study as a whole: Patients had higher frequencies than controls of about five TRBV segments, including TRBV5-6, TRBV5-1 and TRBV20-1. Significantly decreased normalized Chao1 diversity was recorded for multiple sclerosis patients relative to controls. Under the F measure, samples that were prepared in one batch clustered strongly together.

This sequence was found in a girl between 2 and 17 years old with multiple sclerosis. The gene calls are TRBV19 and TRBJ2-1; 7 nucleotides agree with TRBD1. Sequenced material: blood. CDR3 DNA: TGTGCCAGTAGGGGGACGAGGGGGCAGATCAATGAGCAGTTCTTC. This codes for CASRGTRGQINEQFF.